Below, 4 T cell receptor beta chains from the same sample are listed, as sequenced in a study of CD8+CD57+ T cells in acquired aplastic anemia. Sequenced patients had shown CD8+CD57+ cell expansion by flow cytometry. CDR3 and TCR beta VDJ profiling relied on a genomic DNA template. In TCRdb, the reads were re-called with MiXCR into one record per CDR3 protein. The sample contains hundreds of thousands of distinct CDR3 sequences, around 30% of which appear only once. Sample: sorted CD4+, CD8+, or CD8+CD57+ T cells (not recorded which) from PBMCs. These receptors all come from a human donor with aplastic anemia.

This chain joins TRBV5-1 and TRBJ2-7, with TRBD1 matching over 8 bases. The trim removed 0 bases at V and 3 bases at J, leaving 8 bases unmatched. CDR3 length: 16 residues. CDR1 SGHRS and CDR2 YFSETQ come from the germline V gene. CDR3 in amino acids: CASSLVGIQGGYEQYF. CDR3 sequence (DNA): TGCGCCAGCAGCTTGGTGGGTATACAGGGGGGCTACGAGCAGTACTTC.

The chain couples TRBV10-3 to TRBJ2-4; a possible D gene is TRBD2 (5 bases). The V end was cut by 4 bases, the J end by 8 bases, with 12 bases between. The CDR3 has 13 amino acids. Germline V gene sequence: CDR1 ENHRY, CDR2 SYGVKD. The CDR3 DNA is TGTGCCATCAGTGCCACTAGTAAAGACATTCAGTACTTC. Its translation is CAISATSKDIQYF.

This clonotype was seen ten or more times. The chain carries TRBV4-2 and TRBJ2-7; D remains unclear. V was clipped by 8 bases and J by 1 base, with 6 bases between them. The CDR3 is made up of 11 amino acids. Per the germline V gene, CDR1 is LGHNA and CDR2 is YNFKEQ. The CDR3 is CASGWSYEQYF. The CDR3 DNA sequence: TGTGCCAGCGGCTGGTCCTACGAGCAGTACTTC.

This clonotype was detected ten times or more. The genes are TRBV7-6 and TRBJ2-7; possible D gene TRBD2, 5 bases. Trimming pared 2 bases from V and 5 bases from J, leaving 13 bases between. Per germline, CDR1 SGHVS and CDR2 FNYEAQ. The CDR3 is 14 residues long. The CDR3 bases are TGTGCCAGCAGCTTATTTGAGGGCGGTGACGAGCAGTACTTC. Protein: CASSLFEGGDEQYF. Full variable domain (outside the CDR3, taken from reference TRBV7-6 and TRBJ2-7): GAGVSQSPRYKVTKRGQDVALRCDPISGHVSLYWYRQALGQGPEFLTYFNYEAQQDKSGLPNDRFSAERPEGSISTLTIQRTEQRDSAMYRCASSLFEGGDEQYFGPGTRLTVT.